The 13 T cell receptor beta chains below all came from one sample that was sequenced in a study of read filtering for tumor transcriptome and immune sequencing. This library used roughly 400 ng RNA and molecular barcoded adaptors spanning alpha/delta and beta/gamma chains. TCRdb fed the reads into MiXCR, producing one record per CDR3 protein. The data contain about 61,000 distinct CDR3 sequences, approximately 19% of them singletons. What was sequenced was a population of CD138-negative cells sorted from bone marrow. The receptors were sampled from a donor aged 40 or over with multiple myeloma.

This clonotype occurred many times. The gene calls are TRBV11-3 and TRBJ2-1, with D unclear. The V gene's germline CDR1 is SGHNT and CDR2 YENEEA. CDR3 size: 12 residues. Trimming took off 0 bases at V and 9 bases at J, with 6 bases between the two ends. The CDR3 spells CASSLEGGEQFF. CDR3 nucleotides: TGTGCCAGCAGCTTAGAAGGTGGTGAGCAGTTCTTC.

In its sample, this clonotype was seen many times. This chain joins TRBV20-1 and TRBJ2-7, with 14 positions matching TRBD2. Unmatched junction bases numbered 9, after V lost 6 bases and J lost 2 bases. This CDR3 has 16 amino acids. CDR1 and CDR2 from the germline V gene are DFQATT and SNEGSKA (reference sequence). CDR3 DNA: TGCAGTGCCCACTGGACTAGCGGGAGGACAACCTACGAGCAGTACTTC. Amino acids: CSAHWTSGRTTYEQYF.

This clonotype was detected ten times or more. V usage is TRBV12-3 or TRBV12-4 and J usage is TRBJ2-7, with no clear D. CDR3 length: 12 residues. V lost 6 bases and J 7 bases, leaving 13 bases between the germline ends. DNA for the CDR3: TGTGCCAGCAGCCTAGGCCCCCGGGAGCAGTACTTC. It is translated as CASSLGPREQYF.

Comment on this clonotype: This may arise from a read error, as a much more abundant clone is one base away. The V gene is TRBV29-1, the J gene TRBJ1-1; D unresolved. The CDR3 is made up of 12 amino acids. The germline CDR1 and CDR2 sequences are SQVTM and ANQGSEA. CDR3 region: CSGQQSNTEALF. The CDR3 bases are TGCAGCGGCCAGCAGAGCAACACTGAAGCTCTCTTT. Complete variable domain (other parts from reference TRBV29-1 and TRBJ1-1): SAVISQKPSRDICQRGTSLTIQCQVDSQVTMMFWYRQQPGQSLTLIATANQGSEATYESGFVIDKFPISRPNLTFSTLTVSNMSPEDSSIYLCSGQQSNTEALFGQGTRLTVV.

This clonotype occurred many times. This CDR3 is CASSLSGTGVNQPQHF. As DNA, the CDR3 is TGTGCCAGCAGTTTATCCGGGACAGGGGTCAATCAGCCCCAGCATTTT. V usage is TRBV6-6 and J usage is TRBJ1-5; 10 bases line up with TRBD1. The length of the CDR3 is 16 residues. The germline CDR1 and CDR2 sequences are MNHNY and SVGAGI (reference sequence). V dropped 4 bases and J dropped 3; count of bases not matched to a gene: 6.

This rearrangement joins TRBV2 to TRBJ2-4, with a possible D match to TRBD1 (6 bases). The germline V and J ends were trimmed by 3 bases and 6 bases, with 12 bases remaining between them. Germline V gene data show CDR1 as SNHLY and CDR2 as FYNNEI. The CDR3 consists of 14 residues. In DNA form, the CDR3 reads TGTGCCAGCAGTGATTCCCCAGGGGTAAACATTCAGTACTTC. Residues: CASSDSPGVNIQYF.

This clonotype was found many times. The chain carries TRBV20-1 and TRBJ2-3; TRBD1 or TRBD2 may be the D gene (5 bases each). This CDR3 is built from 14 residues. CDR1 is DFQATT and CDR2 is SNEGSKA in the germline V gene (reference sequence). V lost 1 base and J 2 bases, leaving 10 bases between the germline ends. The CDR3 nucleotides are TGCAGTGCTAGAGTGAGGGGTTACACAGATACGCAGTATTTT. This codes for CSARVRGYTDTQYF.

This clonotype was seen at least ten times. The chain recombines TRBV20-1 with TRBJ1-1; D is uncertain. This CDR3 is built from 13 residues. Trimming shortened V by 8 bases and J by 8 bases, and 21 bases separated the two germline ends. Germline CDR1 reads DFQATT; CDR2 reads SNEGSKA (reference sequence). The CDR3 nucleotides are TGCAGTCTAGACCCCCGGACCTCCGACGAAGCTTTCTTT. This gives the protein CSLDPRTSDEAFF.

In this sample, this clonotype turned up many times. This rearrangement joins TRBV20-1 to TRBJ1-5; D perhaps matches TRBD1 (5 bases). The V and J ends lost 7 bases and 1 base respectively, with 11 bases between them. CDR1 is DFQATT, CDR2 SNEGSKA, per germline (reference sequence). This CDR3 has 13 residues. In nucleotides, the CDR3 is TGCAGTGTCGGGGGAGGGAGCAATCAGCCCCAGCATTTT. It encodes CSVGGGSNQPQHF.

V usage is TRBV4-2 and J usage is TRBJ1-1; perhaps TRBD1 as D (5 bases). Trimming took off 1 base at V and 0 bases at J, with 9 bases between the two ends. The CDR3 contains 15 residues. Germline lookup yields CDR1 LGHNA and CDR2 YNFKEQ. CDR3 in DNA: TGTGCCAGCAGCCAAGGGTCAGGGATGAACACTGAAGCTTTCTTT. Translating gives CASSQGSGMNTEAFF.

This clonotype was found many times. The chain recombines TRBV20-1 with TRBJ2-1, with 11 bases lining up with TRBD2. Germline CDR1 is DFQATT and CDR2 is SNEGSKA (reference sequence). V gave up 5 bases and J gave up 2 bases; unmatched junction bases: 5. This CDR3 is built from 15 residues. The CDR3 loop reads CSALTSGATYNEQFF. DNA of the CDR3: TGCAGTGCTTTGACTAGCGGGGCTACCTACAATGAGCAGTTCTTC.

By frequency in the sample, this clonotype is medium-sized. V usage is TRBV7-9 and J usage is TRBJ2-1; D possibly matches TRBD1 or TRBD2 (5 bases each). Germline V gives CDR1 SEHNR, CDR2 FQNEAQ (reference sequence). V was trimmed by 1 base and J by 5 bases, leaving 12 bases between them. The CDR3 totals 15 residues. Here the CDR3 DNA reads TGTGCCAGCAGCTTAGGTACGGGACGCCACAATGAGCAGTTCTTC. Translating it yields CASSLGTGRHNEQFF. Based on the CDR3 plus reference TRBV7-9 and TRBJ2-1, the full variable domain is DTGVSQNPRHKITKRGQNVTFRCDPISEHNRLYWYRQTLGQGPEFLTYFQNEAQLEKSRLLSDRFSAERPKGSFSTLEIQRTEQGDSAMYLCASSLGTGRHNEQFFGPGTRLTVL.

In this sample, this clonotype turned up a few times. V usage is TRBV20-1 and J usage is TRBJ1-3; TRBD1 aligns across 12 bases. The CDR3 totals 14 residues. Trimming took 6 bases from V and 4 from J; bases not matched to a gene: 4. Germline loops: CDR1 DFQATT, CDR2 SNEGSKA (reference sequence). The CDR3 nucleotides read TGCAGTGCGGGACAGGGGGCGAGGGGAAACACCATATATTTT. This translates into CSAGQGARGNTIYF.